Listed below are T cell receptor beta chains from one sample, sequenced in a study of shared clonotypes between healthy human individuals. Repertoires were generated with immunoSEQ multiplex PCR, while TCRdb's copy carries only in-frame clones and drops some. The sample shows some 740,000 clones, about 92% of them seen only once. Source material: naive CD8+ T cells sorted from blood. The receptors come from a man between 25 and 39 years old in good health. Both conserved end residues are part of each CDR3. Each record gives: CDR3 length, V gene, CDR3 protein.

CDR3 length: 13
V gene: TRBV29-1
CDR3 protein: CSVELAERDTQYF

CDR3 length: 17
V gene: TRBV27
CDR3 protein: CASSLRGRGPGTDTQYF

CDR3 length: 12
V gene: TRBV4-2
CDR3 protein: CASSGSGETQYF

CDR3 length: 14
V gene: TRBV4-2
CDR3 protein: CASSHLEGSDEQYF

CDR3 length: 14
V gene: TRBV2
CDR3 protein: CASRRDTTNTEAFF

CDR3 length: 15
V gene: TRBV28
CDR3 protein: CASSLGLAASYEQYF

CDR3 length: 18
V gene: TRBV11-2
CDR3 protein: CASSLGRLAGRSTDTQYF

CDR3 length: 13
V gene: TRBV4-1
CDR3 protein: CASSQGTYNEQFF

CDR3 length: 15
V gene: TRBV7-9
CDR3 protein: CASSSQRELTGELFF

CDR3 length: 11
V gene: TRBV5-4
CDR3 protein: CASSLGYEQYF

CDR3 length: 13
V gene: TRBV7-9
CDR3 protein: CASSSQGSIEAFF

CDR3 length: 12
V gene: TRBV7-9
CDR3 protein: CASSFLDDEQFF

CDR3 length: 15
V gene: TRBV5-5
CDR3 protein: CASTVPLADLGEQFF

CDR3 length: 14
V gene: TRBV9
CDR3 protein: CASSVGDRVYEQYF

CDR3 length: 13
V gene: TRBV5-8
CDR3 protein: CASSLGQNSEQFF

CDR3 length: 13
V gene: TRBV11-2
CDR3 protein: CASSLPGVYEQYF

CDR3 length: 15
V gene: TRBV7-2
CDR3 protein: CASSLEGGVGSEQYF

CDR3 length: 17
V gene: TRBV14
CDR3 protein: CASSQALGQANTGELFF

CDR3 length: 15
V gene: TRBV5-8
CDR3 protein: CASSVPDRVGEKLFF

CDR3 length: 17
V gene: TRBV21-1
CDR3 protein: CASSKGYTSGRSNEQFF

CDR3 length: 14
V gene: TRBV2
CDR3 protein: CADQSGSPYNEQFF

CDR3 length: 14
V gene: TRBV7-2
CDR3 protein: CASSLREAENEQFF

CDR3 length: 15
V gene: TRBV6-6
CDR3 protein: CASSWGAGGPYEQYF

CDR3 length: 17
V gene: TRBV2
CDR3 protein: CASSRGLAGSMSYEQYF

CDR3 length: 13
V gene: TRBV5-4
CDR3 protein: CASSLGGSRGYTF

CDR3 length: 14
V gene: TRBV10-2
CDR3 protein: CASSGDRRYYEQYF

CDR3 length: 13
V gene: TRBV28
CDR3 protein: CASTPGVYNEQFF

CDR3 length: 15
V gene: TRBV9
CDR3 protein: CASSVEGFYTGELFF

CDR3 length: 13
V gene: TRBV2
CDR3 protein: CASSRDNTGELFF

CDR3 length: 16
V gene: TRBV19
CDR3 protein: CASSIGQGESYNEQFF

CDR3 length: 13
V gene: TRBV27
CDR3 protein: CASSFSGSYEQYF

CDR3 length: 16
V gene: TRBV11-2
CDR3 protein: CASSKQTGFAGHEQYF

CDR3 length: 16
V gene: TRBV11-2
CDR3 protein: CASSPYSGTPTYEQYF

CDR3 length: 14
V gene: TRBV2
CDR3 protein: CASGGHTGTDTQYF

CDR3 length: 14
V gene: TRBV27
CDR3 protein: CASSLAGGPIEQFF

CDR3 length: 13
V gene: TRBV18
CDR3 protein: CASPKREAGELFF

CDR3 length: 14
V gene: TRBV27
CDR3 protein: CASRIEQGSYEQYF

CDR3 length: 14
V gene: TRBV5-1
CDR3 protein: CASRTSGNTDTQYF

CDR3 length: 14
V gene: TRBV7-9
CDR3 protein: CASSPPWGHEKLFF

CDR3 length: 17
V gene: TRBV5-6
CDR3 protein: CASSLRRGPRRTDTQYF

CDR3 length: 17
V gene: TRBV13
CDR3 protein: CASSPDAGLALYNEQFF

CDR3 length: 13
V gene: TRBV6-1
CDR3 protein: CASTPAAAYEQYF

CDR3 length: 14
V gene: TRBV4-1
CDR3 protein: CASSQETVNQPQHF

CDR3 length: 16
V gene: TRBV29-1
CDR3 protein: CSVEGGRGQYTDTQYF

CDR3 length: 16
V gene: TRBV13
CDR3 protein: CASSSGTSGNTGELFF

CDR3 length: 15
V gene: TRBV11-2
CDR3 protein: CASSLETANSYEQYF

CDR3 length: 17
V gene: TRBV29-1
CDR3 protein: CSVLRVPWALYNSPLHF

CDR3 length: 13
V gene: TRBV5-6
CDR3 protein: CASSQGRGHEQYF

CDR3 length: 17
V gene: TRBV18
CDR3 protein: CASSPPGRETDTGELFF

CDR3 length: 16
V gene: TRBV18
CDR3 protein: CASSPTPGQGTDEQYF

CDR3 length: 16
V gene: TRBV14
CDR3 protein: CASSLTTGFGTGELFF

CDR3 length: 14
V gene: TRBV30
CDR3 protein: CAWSSFGVYQPQHF

CDR3 length: 15
V gene: TRBV13
CDR3 protein: CASSLVGEYPPEQYF

CDR3 length: 19
V gene: TRBV13
CDR3 protein: CASSSPGLAGGLSYNEQFF

CDR3 length: 14
V gene: TRBV4-3
CDR3 protein: CASSQISGTYEQYF

CDR3 length: 12
V gene: TRBV27
CDR3 protein: CANGGGNDGYTF

CDR3 length: 13
V gene: TRBV28
CDR3 protein: CASSLIRGNEQYF

CDR3 length: 13
V gene: TRBV19
CDR3 protein: CARGLGGCEKLFF

CDR3 length: 15
V gene: TRBV10-2
CDR3 protein: CASSNRQSSGYEQYF